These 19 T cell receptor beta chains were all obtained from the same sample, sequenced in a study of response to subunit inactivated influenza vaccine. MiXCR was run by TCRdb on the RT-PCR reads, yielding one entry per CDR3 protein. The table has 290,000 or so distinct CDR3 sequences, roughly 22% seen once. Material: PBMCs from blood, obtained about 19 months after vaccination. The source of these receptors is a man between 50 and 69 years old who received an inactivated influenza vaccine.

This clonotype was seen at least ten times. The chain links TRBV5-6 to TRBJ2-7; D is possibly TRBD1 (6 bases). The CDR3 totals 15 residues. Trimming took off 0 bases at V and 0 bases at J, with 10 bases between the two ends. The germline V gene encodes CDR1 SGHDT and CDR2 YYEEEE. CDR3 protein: CASSLETGFSYEQYF. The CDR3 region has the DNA TGTGCCAGCAGCTTGGAAACAGGGTTCTCCTACGAGCAGTACTTC.

The CDR3 DNA follows: TGTGCCACCAGCAGAGACCCAGAAGAGACCCAGTACTTC. Translated, it gives CATSRDPEETQYF. The V call is TRBV15, the J call TRBJ2-5; D ambiguous. The CDR3 loop spans 13 amino acids. The V and J ends lost 0 bases and 3 bases respectively, with 5 bases between them. CDR1 and CDR2 (germline): LNHNV, YYDKDF (reference sequence).

The CDR3 DNA sequence: TGTGCCAGCAGCCATAGCGGGAGCCCCTACAATGAGCAGTTCTTC. Amino acids: CASSHSGSPYNEQFF. The chain recombines TRBV7-8 with TRBJ2-1; 9 positions agree with TRBD2. The CDR3 covers 15 residues. The V segment lost 5 bases and the J segment 2 bases; nucleotides outside the gene matches: 4. Germline values: CDR1 SGHVS, CDR2 FQNEAQ. The full variable domain, in which reference TRBV7-8 and TRBJ2-1 provide the parts outside the CDR3, is GAGVSQSPRYKVAKRGQDVALRCDPISGHVSLFWYQQALGQGPEFLTYFQNEAQLDKSGLPSDRFFAERPEGSVSTLKIQRTQQEDSAVYLCASSHSGSPYNEQFFGPGTRLTVL.

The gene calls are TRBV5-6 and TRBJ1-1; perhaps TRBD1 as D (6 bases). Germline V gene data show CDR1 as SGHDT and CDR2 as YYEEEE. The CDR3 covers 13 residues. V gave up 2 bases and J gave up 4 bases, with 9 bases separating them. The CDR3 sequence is CASSFLGGTEAFF. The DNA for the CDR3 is TGTGCCAGCAGCTTCTTAGGGGGCACTGAAGCTTTCTTT.

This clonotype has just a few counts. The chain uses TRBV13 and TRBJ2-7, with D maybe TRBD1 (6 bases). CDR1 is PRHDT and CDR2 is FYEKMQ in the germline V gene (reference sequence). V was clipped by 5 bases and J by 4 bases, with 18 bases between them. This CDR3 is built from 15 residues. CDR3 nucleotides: TGTGCCAGCAGCCCCGGGGCAGGGGTAAGGTACGAGCAGTACTTC. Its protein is CASSPGAGVRYEQYF.

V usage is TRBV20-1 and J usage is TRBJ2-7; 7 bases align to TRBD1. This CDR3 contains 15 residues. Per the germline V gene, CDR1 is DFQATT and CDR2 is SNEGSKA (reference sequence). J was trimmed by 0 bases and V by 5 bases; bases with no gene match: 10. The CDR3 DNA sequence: TGCAGTGCTCCTCCCCTGGACAGGTACTCCTACGAGCAGTACTTC. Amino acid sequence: CSAPPLDRYSYEQYF.

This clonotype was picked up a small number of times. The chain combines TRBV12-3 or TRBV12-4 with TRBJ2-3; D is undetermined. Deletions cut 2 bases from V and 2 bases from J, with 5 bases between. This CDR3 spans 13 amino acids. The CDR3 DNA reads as TGTGCCAGCAGTTTACGGTTCACAGATACGCAGTATTTT. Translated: CASSLRFTDTQYF.

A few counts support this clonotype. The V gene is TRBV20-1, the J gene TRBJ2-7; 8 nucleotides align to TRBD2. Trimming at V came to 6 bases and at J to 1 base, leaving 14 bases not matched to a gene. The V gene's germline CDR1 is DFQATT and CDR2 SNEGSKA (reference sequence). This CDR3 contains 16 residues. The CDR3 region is CSATPGAGGLSYEQYF. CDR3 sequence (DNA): TGCAGTGCCACCCCGGGGGCGGGGGGTCTATCCTACGAGCAGTACTTC.

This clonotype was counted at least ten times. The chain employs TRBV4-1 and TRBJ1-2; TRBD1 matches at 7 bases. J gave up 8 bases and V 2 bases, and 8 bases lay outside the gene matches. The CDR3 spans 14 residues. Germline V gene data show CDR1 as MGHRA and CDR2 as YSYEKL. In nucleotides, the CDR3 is TGCGCCAGCAGCCAACCGGGACAGTATAGAGGCTACACCTTC. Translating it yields CASSQPGQYRGYTF.

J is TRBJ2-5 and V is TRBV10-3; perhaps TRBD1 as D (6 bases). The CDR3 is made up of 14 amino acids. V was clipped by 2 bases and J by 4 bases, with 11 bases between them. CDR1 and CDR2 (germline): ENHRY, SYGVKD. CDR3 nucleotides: TGTGCCATCAGTGAGGTACAGGGTATAGAGACCCAGTACTTC. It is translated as CAISEVQGIETQYF.

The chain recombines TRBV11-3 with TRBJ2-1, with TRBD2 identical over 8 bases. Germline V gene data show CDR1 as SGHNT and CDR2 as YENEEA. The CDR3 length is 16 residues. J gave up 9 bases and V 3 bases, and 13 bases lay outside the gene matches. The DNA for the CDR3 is TGTGCCAGCAGCTTCTCTCCGGGAGGGCATGTGGTTGAGCAGTTCTTC. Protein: CASSFSPGGHVVEQFF.

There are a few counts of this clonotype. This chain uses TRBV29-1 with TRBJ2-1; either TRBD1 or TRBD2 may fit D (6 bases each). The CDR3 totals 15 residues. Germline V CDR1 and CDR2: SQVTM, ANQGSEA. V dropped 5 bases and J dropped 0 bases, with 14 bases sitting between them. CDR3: CSVRGVGGSYNEQFF. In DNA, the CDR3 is TGCAGCGTTAGGGGGGTAGGGGGCTCCTACAATGAGCAGTTCTTC.

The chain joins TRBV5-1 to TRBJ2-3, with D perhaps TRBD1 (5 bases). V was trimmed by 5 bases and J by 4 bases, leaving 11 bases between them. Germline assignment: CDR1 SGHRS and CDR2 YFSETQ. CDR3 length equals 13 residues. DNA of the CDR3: TGCGCCAGCAGAGGGGATGGACCAGATACGCAGTATTTT. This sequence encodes CASRGDGPDTQYF.

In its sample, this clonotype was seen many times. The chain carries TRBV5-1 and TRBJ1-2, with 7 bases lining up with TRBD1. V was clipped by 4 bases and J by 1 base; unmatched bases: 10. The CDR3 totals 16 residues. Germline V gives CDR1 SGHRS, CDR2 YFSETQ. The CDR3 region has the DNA TGCGCCAGCAGCCCGGGGACAGCTTCGCTTAACTATGGCTACACCTTC. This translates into CASSPGTASLNYGYTF.

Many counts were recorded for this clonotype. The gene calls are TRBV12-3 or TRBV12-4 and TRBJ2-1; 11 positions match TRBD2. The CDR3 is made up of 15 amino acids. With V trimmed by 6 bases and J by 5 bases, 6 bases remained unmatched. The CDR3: CASSFTSGGNNEQFF. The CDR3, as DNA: TGTGCCAGCAGCTTTACTAGCGGGGGTAACAATGAGCAGTTCTTC.

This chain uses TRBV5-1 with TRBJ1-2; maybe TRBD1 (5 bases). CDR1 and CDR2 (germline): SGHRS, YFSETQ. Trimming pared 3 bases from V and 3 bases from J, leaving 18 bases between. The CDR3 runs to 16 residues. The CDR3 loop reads CASSSDSGGKYYGYTF. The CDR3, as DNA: TGCGCCAGCAGCTCGGACTCGGGGGGGAAGTACTATGGCTACACCTTC.

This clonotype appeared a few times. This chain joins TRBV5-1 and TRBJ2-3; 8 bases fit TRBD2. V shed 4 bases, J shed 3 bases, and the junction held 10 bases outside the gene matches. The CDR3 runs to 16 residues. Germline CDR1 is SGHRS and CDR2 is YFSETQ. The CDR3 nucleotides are TGCGCCAGCAGCCTACAAGGGGGACTAGAAACAGATACGCAGTATTTT. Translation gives CASSLQGGLETDTQYF.

The CDR3 DNA follows: TGTGCCAGCAGCTTTGTACTTGGAGAGACCCAGTACTTC. Translation gives CASSFVLGETQYF. This chain connects TRBV12-3 or TRBV12-4 to TRBJ2-5; D is undetermined. Trimming shortened V by 6 bases and J by 4 bases, and 12 bases separated the two germline ends. The CDR3 is made up of 13 amino acids.

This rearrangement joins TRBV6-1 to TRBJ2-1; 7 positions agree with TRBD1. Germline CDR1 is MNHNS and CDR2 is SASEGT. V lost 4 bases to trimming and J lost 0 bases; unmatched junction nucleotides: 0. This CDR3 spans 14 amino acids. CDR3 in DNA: TGTGCCAGCAGTGGGACAGGCTCCTACAATGAGCAGTTCTTC. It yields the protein CASSGTGSYNEQFF.